The next 22 T cell receptor beta chains were all read from a single sample in a study of cytomegalovirus exposure and HLA in healthy donors. Vbeta (60) and Jbeta (13) primers were used in the PCR. The assay was immunoSEQ multiplex PCR, and TCRdb's table has in-frame clones only and misses some. Of 85,000 to 95,000 clones detected, around 68% appear once; the ten largest clones hold approximately 20%. The sequenced sample consisted of PBMCs. Receptor source: a man younger than 40 in good health and CMV-seropositive.

The chain employs TRBV19 and TRBJ1-1, with TRBD1 as a possible D gene (5 bases). With 4 bases removed from V and 3 bases from J, the gap between germline ends came to 9 bases. The CDR3 runs 13 residues. Germline V gene sequence: CDR1 LNHDA, CDR2 SQIVND (reference sequence). The CDR3 sequence: CASSTGEDTEAFF. The CDR3, as DNA: TGTGCCAGTAGTACGGGGGAGGACACTGAAGCTTTCTTT. Variable domain in full (rest from reference TRBV19 and TRBJ1-1): DGGITQSPKYLFRKEGQNVTLSCEQNLNHDAMYWYRQDPGQGLRLIYYSQIVNDFQKGDIAEGYSVSREKKESFPLTVTSAQKNPTAFYLCASSTGEDTEAFFGQGTRLTVV.

This clone was found a few times. J is TRBJ1-1 and V is TRBV6-1; 10 positions match TRBD1. V lost 2 bases and J lost 11; bases outside the gene matches: 2. The germline V gene has CDR1 MNHNS and CDR2 SASEGT. The CDR3 extends over 12 amino acids. Here the CDR3 DNA reads TGTGCCAGCAGTGAAAGGGGACAGGGGGCTTTCTTT. Its protein is CASSERGQGAFF.

The J gene is TRBJ2-5, the V gene TRBV9, with D hard to call. Germline lookup yields CDR1 SGDLS and CDR2 YYNGEE. The CDR3 runs to 11 residues. V was pared by 3 bases and J by 5 bases, with 5 bases between. The CDR3 protein is CASSARETQYF. In DNA form, the CDR3 reads TGTGCCAGCAGCGCACGGGAGACCCAGTACTTC. Full variable domain (missing parts from reference TRBV9 and TRBJ2-5): DSGVTQTPKHLITATGQRVTLRCSPRSGDLSVYWYQQSLDQGLQFLIQYYNGEERAKGNILERFSAQQFPDLHSELNLSSLELGDSALYFCASSARETQYFGPGTRLLVL.

This chain uses TRBV18 with TRBJ1-4; 8 bases align to TRBD1. Germline V gives CDR1 KGHSH, CDR2 LQKENI. The CDR3 has 14 residues. V gave up 6 bases and J gave up 3 bases; unmatched junction bases: 3. CDR3 region: CASSQGAANEKLFF. DNA for the CDR3: TGTGCCAGCTCTCAGGGGGCGGCTAATGAAAAACTGTTTTTT.

This sequence joins TRBV5-6 and TRBJ1-1; 8 nucleotides match TRBD1. The CDR3 has 15 residues. Germline CDR1 and CDR2: SGHDT and YYEEEE. With 4 bases clipped from V and 1 base from J, the junction kept 6 bases outside the gene matches. The CDR3 DNA follows: TGTGCCAGCAGCGGAGACAGGGGCTCGAACACTGAAGCTTTCTTT. Translated, it gives CASSGDRGSNTEAFF.

This chain joins TRBV5-1 and TRBJ2-2; 9 bases align to TRBD2. Germline trimming cut 3 bases from V and 5 bases from J; bases unmatched to any gene: 2. CDR3 size: 14 residues. Germline CDR1 SGHRS, CDR2 YFSETQ. CDR3 amino acids: CASSYTSGTGELFF. In nucleotides, the CDR3 is TGCGCCAGCAGCTATACTAGCGGGACCGGGGAGCTGTTTTTT. Filled out from reference TRBV5-1 and TRBJ2-2, the complete variable domain reads KAGVTQTPRYLIKTRGQQVTLSCSPISGHRSVSWYQQTPGQGLQFLFEYFSETQRNKGNFPGRFSGRQFSNSRSEMNVSTLELGDSALYLCASSYTSGTGELFFGEGSRLTVL.

The chain is built from TRBV5-1 and TRBJ2-7, with 8 bases lining up with TRBD1. Germline trimming cut 3 bases from V and 4 bases from J; bases unmatched to any gene: 9. The CDR3 is made up of 15 amino acids. Per the germline V gene, CDR1 is SGHRS and CDR2 is YFSETQ. The CDR3 DNA reads as TGCGCCAGCAGCTCCGAAGGACAGGGTCTGTACGAGCAGTACTTC. Translation gives CASSSEGQGLYEQYF.

This chain joins TRBV7-9 and TRBJ1-3, with a weak D call TRBD1 (6 bases). V shed 4 bases and J shed 0 bases, with 13 bases lying between them. Germline CDR1 is SEHNR and CDR2 is FQNEAQ (reference sequence). There are 16 residues in the CDR3. CDR3 nucleotide sequence: TGTGCCAGCAGCTCCGGACAGCCCAGCTCTGGAAACACCATATATTTT. Translated: CASSSGQPSSGNTIYF.

The V call is TRBV5-1, the J call TRBJ2-7; the match to TRBD2 covers 7 bases. Germline V gene sequence: CDR1 SGHRS, CDR2 YFSETQ. The CDR3 spans 15 residues. Trimming cost V 1 base and J 0 bases; bases outside gene matches: 4. The CDR3 sequence: CASSLMGGSSYEQYF. The CDR3 coding sequence is TGCGCCAGCAGCTTGATGGGAGGGTCCTCCTACGAGCAGTACTTC.

This clone was counted a few times. The chain uses TRBV12-5 and TRBJ2-5; D is undetermined. The CDR3 is 14 residues long. Looked up from germline, CDR1 is LGHNT and CDR2 is FRNRAP. Between the trimmed V and J ends, which lost 0 bases and 5 bases, there was a span of 10 bases. The CDR3 nucleotides are TGTGCTAGTGGTTTGGTACTGGGCAGCGAGACCCAGTACTTC. It is translated as CASGLVLGSETQYF.

This chain uses TRBV5-1 with TRBJ2-2; the match to TRBD2 covers 13 bases. Germline V gives CDR1 SGHRS, CDR2 YFSETQ. After removal of 3 bases from V and 5 bases from J, the junction contained 7 bases not matched to a gene. This CDR3 is 17 amino acids long. DNA of the CDR3: TGCGCCAGCAGCTCGGGACTAGCGGGGCTGGGGACCGGGGAGCTGTTTTTT. It codes for CASSSGLAGLGTGELFF.

The J gene is TRBJ2-1, the V gene TRBV6-6, with 7 nucleotides matching TRBD2. V gave up 9 bases and J gave up 8 bases; unmatched junction bases: 4. The CDR3 runs 11 residues. Germline V gene lookup returns CDR1 MNHNY and CDR2 SVGAGI (reference sequence). Here the CDR3 DNA reads TGTGCCAGTTTTGGGGGGGATGAGCAGTTCTTC. Protein sequence: CASFGGDEQFF.

This clone was recorded at least ten times. The chain combines TRBV5-1 with TRBJ2-1; possibly TRBD2 for D (5 bases). Trimming left V 4 bases short and J 10 bases short, with 18 bases between. The CDR3 contains 14 residues. The germline gives CDR1 SGHRS, CDR2 YFSETQ. The CDR3 sequence: CASSPAGSNAEQFF. As DNA, the CDR3 is TGCGCCAGCAGCCCGGCGGGTAGCAACGCCGAGCAGTTCTTC.

V and J are TRBV4-2 and TRBJ1-2, with D unclear. V was cut by 4 bases and J by 3 bases, with 15 bases left in between. Germline assignment: CDR1 LGHNA and CDR2 YNFKEQ. The CDR3 has 15 residues. CDR3 coding DNA: TGTGCCAGCAGCCCGCCGGCAGAACTATACTATGGCTACACCTTC. Translation: CASSPPAELYYGYTF.

This clone was observed once. V and J are TRBV7-9 and TRBJ1-5; D ambiguous. V was pared by 2 bases and J by 7 bases, with 6 bases between. This CDR3 is built from 12 residues. Looked up from germline, CDR1 is SEHNR and CDR2 is FQNEAQ (reference sequence). CDR3 loop: CASSLSEQPQHF. The CDR3 DNA is TGTGCCAGCAGCTTAAGCGAACAGCCCCAGCATTTT.

This clone appeared once. This sequence joins TRBV6-5 and TRBJ2-3, with TRBD2 identical over 10 bases. V trimming: 4 bases; J trimming: 3 bases; junction bases outside the gene matches: 1. Germline V gene data show CDR1 as MNHEY and CDR2 as SVGAGI. CDR3 size: 14 residues. The CDR3 DNA reads TGTGCCAGCAGTTGGGGACTAGCGACAGATACGCAGTATTTT. Its protein is CASSWGLATDTQYF.

The chain links TRBV5-4 to TRBJ2-5; D is possibly TRBD2 (6 bases). Germline V gives CDR1 SGHNT, CDR2 YYREEE (reference sequence). Trimming cost V 2 bases and J 5 bases, with 10 bases left between them. CDR3 length: 13 residues. CDR3 residues: CASSLVGGETQYF. The CDR3 DNA follows: TGTGCCAGCAGCTTAGTAGGAGGGGAGACCCAGTACTTC.

The rearrangement joins TRBV19 to TRBJ1-5; D is perhaps TRBD1 (5 bases). This CDR3 region has 14 residues. Germline V gene sequence: CDR1 LNHDA, CDR2 SQIVND (reference sequence). Deletions cut 0 bases from V and 7 bases from J, with 10 bases between. CDR3 coding DNA: TGTGCCAGTAGTATAGATGGGAGGGACCAGCCCCAGCATTTT. The encoded protein is CASSIDGRDQPQHF.

This clone was counted once. The CDR3 here is CATRIRGQGTDTQYF. The CDR3 DNA is TGTGCCACCCGGATACGGGGACAGGGTACAGATACGCAGTATTTT. The chain couples TRBV27 to TRBJ2-3; 9 positions match TRBD1. CDR1 and CDR2 (germline): MNHEY, SMNVEV (reference sequence). The length of the CDR3 is 15 residues. The ends lost 10 bases at V and 3 bases at J; junction bases unmatched: 11.

This clone has at least ten counts. This chain links TRBV7-9 with TRBJ1-4; D is ambiguous. This CDR3 is 14 amino acids long. Per germline, CDR1 SEHNR and CDR2 FQNEAQ (reference sequence). Trimming left V 3 bases short and J 5 bases short, with 10 bases between. DNA for the CDR3: TGTGCCAGCAGCTTGAGTCGGTCCAATGAAAAACTGTTTTTT. It encodes CASSLSRSNEKLFF.

This clone has more than one count but fewer than ten. This chain uses TRBV5-6 with TRBJ1-1; perhaps TRBD1 as D (5 bases). The CDR3 runs to 13 residues. CDR1 is SGHDT, CDR2 YYEEEE, per germline. The ends were cut back, 4 bases at V and 5 bases at J, with 12 bases in the middle. CDR3 sequence reads: CASSPGGGTEAFF. In nucleotides, the CDR3 is TGTGCCAGCAGCCCCGGGGGAGGTACTGAAGCTTTCTTT.

The chain joins TRBV6-5 to TRBJ1-1, with a possible D match to TRBD1 (6 bases). The germline V and J ends were trimmed by 5 bases and 1 base, with 14 bases remaining between them. The CDR3 extends over 15 amino acids. Germline assignment: CDR1 MNHEY and CDR2 SVGAGI. CDR3 sequence (DNA): TGTGCCAGCAGTCGCACCAGGGGCTCGAACACTGAAGCTTTCTTT. The encoded protein is CASSRTRGSNTEAFF.